The sequence of this T cell receptor (beta chain) was determined in a study of OX40 agonist ivuxolimab in advanced cancers. General study findings and limits: The mean number of expanded clones was higher in CD8+ T cells than in CD4+. Blood T cells, both CD4+ and CD8+, expanded clonally by week 6 at 0.1 to 3.0 mg/kg.

From germline, CDR1 is GTSNPN and CDR2 SVGIG (reference sequence). V shed 1 base and J shed 0 bases, with 3 bases lying between them. The CDR3 has 13 residues. People who had autoimmune disease history or systemic immunosuppression were excluded. As to this clone: Its target is not known.

Sequencing was performed with immunoSEQ multiplex PCR; in TCRdb, only in-frame clones are kept and a portion is missing. The profile shows 14,000 to 15,000 clones, about 77% of them singletons. The origin of this receptor is an adult with an advanced solid tumor such as melanoma, head and neck, liver or kidney cancer. Source: CD4+ or CD8+ T cells sorted from blood, taken in a trial of the OX40 agonist ivuxolimab. This chain joins TRBV30 and TRBJ1-4; D is ambiguous. CDR3 in DNA: TGTGCCTGGAGTGATACAACTAATGAAAAACTGTTTTTT. Translating gives CAWSDTTNEKLFF.